The 11 T cell receptor beta chains in this list originate from one sample, sequenced in a study of T cells in Graves' hyperthyroidism and ophthalmopathy (dated by TCRdb to the late 2010s). The library relied on multiplex PCR. Sequencing used an Illumina HiSeq 2000. TCR beta CDR3 regions were amplified from RNA transcripts. The TCR CDR3 was subjected to a first round of RT-PCR using the HTBI primer set and the Qiagen OneStep RT-PCR kit. TCRdb cleaned the public reads at Q25 with fastp, built clones with MiXCR and kept in-frame beta chains. Merged by CDR3 protein, the rows form single entries marked with the most common genes and DNA. This sample gives about 840,000 distinct CDR3 sequences in total; 35% to 40% of them show up just once. 8.9% of the sample is in the top ten clones. Sequences were obtained from blood. These receptors were obtained from a man younger than 35 with Graves' hyperthyroidism.

This clonotype was observed a few times. This rearrangement joins TRBV29-1 to TRBJ1-1; TRBD1 aligns across 9 bases. CDR1 is SQVTM, CDR2 ANQGSEA, per germline. The trim removed 7 bases at V and 3 bases at J, leaving 0 bases unmatched. The CDR3 sequence is 11 residues long. CDR3: CSGDRDTEAFF. CDR3 coding DNA: TGCAGCGGGGACAGGGACACTGAAGCTTTCTTT.

The rearrangement links TRBV27 to TRBJ1-6, with 7 bases lining up with TRBD1. This CDR3 is 14 amino acids long. Germline loops: CDR1 MNHEY, CDR2 SMNVEV (reference sequence). Trimming cost V 7 bases and J 10 bases; bases outside gene matches: 10. In DNA form, the CDR3 reads TGTGCCAGCAAACCAACAGGGGTAGGGTCACCCCTCCACTTT. Translation gives CASKPTGVGSPLHF.

This clonotype was observed a single time. V is TRBV15 and J is TRBJ2-3; 7 bases are shared with TRBD2. The trim removed 0 bases at V and 6 bases at J, leaving 15 bases unmatched. Germline CDR1 and CDR2: LNHNV and YYDKDF (reference sequence). The CDR3 is made up of 18 amino acids. CDR3 region: CATSRDPLVAGERDTQYF. In nucleotides, the CDR3 is TGTGCCACCAGCAGAGATCCCCTTGTCGCGGGAGAGAGGGATACGCAGTATTTT.

This clonotype has more than one count but fewer than ten. V gene TRBV7-6 combines with J gene TRBJ1-6; 7 positions agree with TRBD1. The junction had 11 bases not matched to a gene; V was cut back by 8 bases and J by 7 bases. Germline V gene data show CDR1 as SGHVS and CDR2 as FNYEAQ. This CDR3 contains 15 residues. CDR3 region: CASAAWGQSNSPLHF. CDR3 DNA sequence: TGTGCCAGCGCGGCTTGGGGACAGTCAAATTCACCCCTCCACTTT.

In its sample, this clonotype was seen many times. The chain joins TRBV2 to TRBJ1-6; 7 bases align to TRBD1. Germline-derived CDR1 and CDR2 are SNHLY and FYNNEI. After removal of 5 bases from V and 7 bases from J, the junction contained 8 bases not matched to a gene. The CDR3 totals 15 residues. The CDR3 region has the DNA TGTGCCAGCAGTTCCGGGACAGCTAGGAATTCACCCCTCCACTTT. Translation: CASSSGTARNSPLHF.

This sequence joins TRBV29-1 and TRBJ2-2; unclear D gene. The CDR3 length is 12 residues. The germline V gene encodes CDR1 SQVTM and CDR2 ANQGSEA. Deletions cut 5 bases from V and 4 bases from J, with 8 bases between. The CDR3 sequence: CSVTGLTGELFF. The DNA for the CDR3 is TGCAGCGTTACTGGCCTCACCGGGGAGCTGTTTTTT.

This clonotype has more than one count but fewer than ten. V gene TRBV3-1 combines with J gene TRBJ2-7; no clear D. Germline-derived CDR1 and CDR2 are LGHDT and YNNKEL (reference sequence). The length of the CDR3 is 14 residues. Trimming stripped 1 base from V and 1 base from J, with 8 bases between. CDR3 loop: CASSQGPTSYEQYF. The CDR3 DNA sequence: TGTGCCAGCAGCCAAGGGCCGACGTCCTACGAGCAGTACTTC.

This clonotype was seen only a few times. The chain is built from TRBV7-9 and TRBJ1-6, with D uncertain. Trimming took off 0 bases at V and 6 bases at J, with 9 bases between the two ends. The CDR3 is 15 amino acids. CDR1 is SEHNR, CDR2 FQNEAQ, per germline (reference sequence). In DNA form, the CDR3 reads TGTGCCAGCAGCTTAGCCGGGATGGTTAATTCACCCCTCCACTTT. Its translation is CASSLAGMVNSPLHF.

The table lists this clonotype with a count of one. A much larger clonotype is one base distant, so this may be a read error. The chain recombines TRBV7-6 with TRBJ1-4; no firm D call. V lost 6 bases and J 5 bases, leaving 7 bases between the germline ends. The CDR3 spans 12 residues. The germline V gene encodes CDR1 SGHVS and CDR2 FNYEAQ. The CDR3: CASRAANEKLFF. CDR3 bases: TGTGCCAGCAGGGCCGCCAATGAAAAACTGTTTTTT.

This clonotype was found many times. This chain joins TRBV20-1 and TRBJ1-5, with TRBD1 matching 9 bases. Germline V CDR1 and CDR2: DFQATT, SNEGSKA (reference sequence). The CDR3 totals 12 residues. CDR3 nucleotides: TGCAGCCTCGGGACAGGGAGTCAGCCCCAGCATTTT. Residues: CSLGTGSQPQHF.

As concerns this clonotype: The junction shows a germline mismatch at one end, possibly a read error. The rearrangement joins TRBV10-2 to TRBJ1-5; possible D gene TRBD1, 5 bases. This CDR3 is built from 16 residues. CDR1 and CDR2 from the germline V gene are WSHSY and SAAADI. DNA for the CDR3: TGTGCCAGCTCAGCCCGGCGGGGCGATATAAATCAGCCCCAGCATTTT. Translated, it gives CASSARRGDINQPQHF.